This T cell receptor beta chain was sequenced in a study of cytomegalovirus exposure and HLA in healthy donors. Study-level results: The study found most TCR sequences rare, yet found some public TCRs in many donors.

Comment on this clone: Its antigen remains unidentified.

The PCR ran on 60 Vbeta and 13 Jbeta primers. Profiled with immunoSEQ multiplex PCR; TCRdb holds only in-frame clones, not every one. There are 79,000 or so clones in the sample; roughly 79% occur only once, and about 22% lies in the top ten. The CDR3 contains 14 residues. Germline-derived CDR1 and CDR2 are SGHDT and YYEEEE. The receptor was derived from a woman between 35 and 50 years old in good health and CMV-seropositive. Sequenced sample: PBMCs. This chain uses TRBV5-6 with TRBJ2-5, with 8 bases that match TRBD1. The last part of the DNA fits TRBJ2-7 better; the J call may be wrong. The CDR3: CASSLLDRAYEQYF. DNA for the CDR3: TGTGCCAGCAGCTTGTTGGACAGGGCCTACGAGCAGTACTTC.